These 13 T cell receptor beta chains came from one sample sequenced in a study of blood T cells in healthy people across ages. For the second PCR, which ran for about 7 to 11 cycles, a sample-barcoded 5' primer and a J-beta primer mix were used. TCRdb redid the calling of the 5' RACE reads with MiXCR, one entry per CDR3 protein. The sample carries hundreds of thousands of distinct CDR3 sequences, roughly 25% recorded once. The data also belong to a second study, concerning T cells of mothers and their children.

Source material: blood. Every receptor here comes from a boy younger than 18 in good health.

This clonotype occurred a few times. The chain links TRBV7-2 to TRBJ1-1, with a possible D match to TRBD1 (5 bases). Trimming stripped 3 bases from V and 8 bases from J, with 13 bases between. The germline V gene has CDR1 SGHTA and CDR2 FQGNSA. The CDR3 is 13 residues long. The CDR3 DNA follows: TGTGCCAGCAGCTTGGCGGGGCTCGGAGAAGCTTTCTTT. It translates to CASSLAGLGEAFF.

This clonotype was detected only a few times. The chain has TRBV21-1 and TRBJ2-7. TRBV21-1 is designated a pseudogene. This CDR3 spans 14 amino acids. Here the CDR3 DNA reads TGTGCCAGCAGCAAACAGGCGGTGGGGTACGAGCAGTACTTC. Translated, it gives CASSKQAVGYEQYF.

The J gene is TRBJ2-3, the V gene TRBV5-1; 15 nucleotides match TRBD2. This CDR3 spans 17 amino acids. Germline V gene data show CDR1 as SGHRS and CDR2 as YFSETQ. J was trimmed by 9 bases and V by 4 bases; bases with no gene match: 12. CDR3 in amino acids: CASSPGLAGGLSRTQYF. CDR3 bases: TGCGCCAGCAGCCCAGGACTAGCGGGAGGGCTTTCCCGGACGCAGTATTTT.

This clonotype turned up a few times. The chain combines TRBV3-1 with TRBJ2-1, with 8 bases lining up with TRBD1. The J call is in doubt because the DNA end fits TRBJ2-5 better. Looked up from germline, CDR1 is LGHDT and CDR2 is YNNKEL (reference sequence). The CDR3 loop spans 15 amino acids. The DNA for the CDR3 is TGTGCCAGCAGCCACCAGGGGGCAGGGTCCGGGACCCAGTACTTC. It codes for CASSHQGAGSGTQYF.

This sequence joins TRBV7-6 and TRBJ1-1, with 9 bases matching TRBD1. V was pared by 6 bases and J by 1 base, with 6 bases of the junction left unmatched. CDR3 length: 15 residues. CDR1 SGHVS and CDR2 FNYEAQ come from the germline V gene. For the CDR3, the DNA is TGTGCCAGCAGTGAGACAGGGGGGACGAACACTGAAGCTTTCTTT. Translated: CASSETGGTNTEAFF.

This clonotype appeared a few times. The chain links TRBV7-8 to TRBJ2-2, with 11 bases that match TRBD2. CDR3 size: 17 residues. V was clipped by 1 base and J by 1 base; unmatched bases: 2. Germline V gene sequence: CDR1 SGHVS, CDR2 FQNEAQ. CDR3 protein: CASSLEGTSGNTGELFF. In nucleotides, the CDR3 is TGTGCCAGCAGCTTAGAGGGGACTAGCGGGAACACCGGGGAGCTGTTTTTT.

The chain joins TRBV29-1 to TRBJ2-7; the match to TRBD2 covers 10 bases. Trimming took 7 bases from V and 0 from J; bases not matched to a gene: 6. The CDR3 runs 14 residues. From germline, CDR1 is SQVTM and CDR2 ANQGSEA. The CDR3 nucleotides are TGCAGCGCAACTAGCGGGGCCTCCTCCTACGAGCAGTACTTC. Translation gives CSATSGASSYEQYF.

This clonotype was counted a few times. The genes are TRBV6-5 and TRBJ2-1, with 8 bases that match TRBD2. This CDR3 has 15 residues. Germline V gene lookup returns CDR1 MNHEY and CDR2 SVGAGI. The junction had 8 bases not matched to a gene; V was cut back by 2 bases and J by 8 bases. CDR3 nucleotides: TGTGCCAGCAGTTACGGCGGGGGGTTTAGGGATGAGCAGTTCTTC. Protein: CASSYGGGFRDEQFF.

The chain recombines TRBV6-5 with TRBJ2-5; tentative D call: TRBD1 (6 bases). The end of the DNA aligns better with TRBJ2-7, so the J call may be wrong. Per the germline V gene, CDR1 is MNHEY and CDR2 is SVGAGI. This CDR3 spans 13 amino acids. CDR3 bases: TGTGCCAGCCGAACAGGGAACTCCTACGAGCAGTACTTC. Protein product: CASRTGNSYEQYF.

This clonotype was counted between two and nine times. The chain carries TRBV7-9 and TRBJ2-5; 10 nucleotides match TRBD1. Losses at the gene ends were 5 bases for V and 5 bases for J; bases not matched to a gene: 14. Germline CDR1 reads SEHNR; CDR2 reads FQNEAQ (reference sequence). The CDR3 runs 17 residues. CDR3 nucleotide sequence: TGTGCCAGCAGCCAACCGGGACAGGGGTTGTCTAGGGAGACCCAGTACTTC. Its protein is CASSQPGQGLSRETQYF.

A remark on this clonotype: Mismatch with germline at one junction end may stem from a read error. The gene calls are TRBV5-8 and TRBJ2-1; 9 positions agree with TRBD1. The CDR3 extends over 15 amino acids. Germline V gene data show CDR1 as SGHTS and CDR2 as YDEGEE. CDR3 residues: CVSSAILQGATEQFF. In DNA, the CDR3 is TGTGTCAGCAGCGCAATTCTACAGGGGGCGACTGAGCAGTTCTTC.

The chain joins TRBV7-8 to TRBJ2-5, with 7 bases lining up with TRBD2. There are 16 residues in the CDR3. V lost 5 bases, J lost 2 bases, and 11 bases stayed unmatched. Germline V CDR1 and CDR2: SGHVS, FQNEAQ. CDR3 region: CASSPAGLAAQETQYF. The CDR3 nucleotides read TGTGCCAGCAGCCCCGCGGGCCTAGCGGCACAAGAGACCCAGTACTTC. Drawing the rest from reference TRBV7-8 and TRBJ2-5, the complete variable domain is GAGVSQSPRYKVAKRGQDVALRCDPISGHVSLFWYQQALGQGPEFLTYFQNEAQLDKSGLPSDRFFAERPEGSVSTLKIQRTQQEDSAVYLCASSPAGLAAQETQYFGPGTRLLVL.

This clonotype appeared a few times. The J gene is TRBJ2-5, the V gene TRBV7-2, with 7 bases aligning to TRBD2. The DNA end is a closer match to TRBJ2-7, so the J assignment may be wrong. Germline V gives CDR1 SGHTA, CDR2 FQGNSA. The CDR3 sequence is 15 residues long. The CDR3 DNA reads TGTGCCAGCAGCTTAATGGGCGGGAGCTCCTACGAGCAGTACTTC. Protein sequence: CASSLMGGSSYEQYF.